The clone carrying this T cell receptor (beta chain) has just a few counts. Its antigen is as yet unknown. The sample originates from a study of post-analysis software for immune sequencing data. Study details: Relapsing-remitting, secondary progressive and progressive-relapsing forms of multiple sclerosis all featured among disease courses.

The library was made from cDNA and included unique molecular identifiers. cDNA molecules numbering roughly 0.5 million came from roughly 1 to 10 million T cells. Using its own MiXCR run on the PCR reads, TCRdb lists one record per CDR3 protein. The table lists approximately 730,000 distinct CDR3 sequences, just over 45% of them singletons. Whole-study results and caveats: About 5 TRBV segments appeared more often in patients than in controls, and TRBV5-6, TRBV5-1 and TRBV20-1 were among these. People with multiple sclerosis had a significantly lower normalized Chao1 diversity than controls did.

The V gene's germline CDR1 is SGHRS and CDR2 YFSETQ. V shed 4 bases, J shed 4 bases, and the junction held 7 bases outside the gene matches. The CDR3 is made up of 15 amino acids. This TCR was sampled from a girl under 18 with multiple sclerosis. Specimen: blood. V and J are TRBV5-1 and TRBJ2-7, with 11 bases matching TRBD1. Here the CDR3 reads CASSTWTGGPYEQYF. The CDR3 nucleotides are TGCGCCAGCAGCACTTGGACAGGGGGCCCGTACGAGCAGTACTTC.